The 28 T cell receptor beta chains reported below all come from one sample, sequenced in a study of response to subunit inactivated influenza vaccine. TCRdb independently ran MiXCR on the RT-PCR reads; one entry per CDR3 protein. This sample yields around 520,000 distinct CDR3 sequences, of which about 10% are seen a single time; roughly a tenth belongs to the top ten. The material was PBMCs from blood, obtained on the day of vaccination. These receptors all stem from a man between 45 and 60 years old who received an inactivated influenza vaccine.

This clonotype was counted ten times or more. The gene calls are TRBV12-3 or TRBV12-4 and TRBJ2-1; the D gene is possibly TRBD2 (6 bases). This CDR3 has 14 amino acids. The V and J ends lost 7 bases and 10 bases respectively, with 20 bases between them. CDR3 in DNA: TGTGCCAGCACCCTCATGGGGGACTCGGGGGAGCAGTTCTTC. Residues: CASTLMGDSGEQFF.

This clonotype came up a few times. This sequence joins TRBV6-2 or TRBV6-3 and TRBJ2-7; 7 nucleotides match TRBD1. The germline CDR1 and CDR2 sequences are MNHEY and SVGEGT. This CDR3 is built from 14 residues. The trim removed 8 bases at V and 2 bases at J, leaving 9 bases unmatched. The CDR3 reads CASGTASFTYEQYF. The DNA of the CDR3 is TGTGCCAGCGGGACAGCCTCTTTCACCTACGAGCAGTACTTC.

The chain recombines TRBV20-1 with TRBJ1-1; no definite D call. Germline V gene data show CDR1 as DFQATT and CDR2 as SNEGSKA (reference sequence). V lost 0 bases and J lost 3, with 11 bases in between. This CDR3 is built from 14 residues. CDR3: CSARDGRQHTEAFF. The CDR3 nucleotides are TGCAGTGCTAGAGATGGGCGACAACACACTGAAGCTTTCTTT.

The V call is TRBV10-3, the J call TRBJ2-1, with a weak D call TRBD2 (6 bases). Trimming cost V 11 bases and J 4 bases, with 18 bases left between them. There are 14 residues in the CDR3. Germline V gene lookup returns CDR1 ENHRY and CDR2 SYGVKD. The CDR3 region has the DNA TGTGCCGCATCGGGGCTAGCGCTATACAATGAGCAGTTCTTC. This translates into CAASGLALYNEQFF.

This clonotype has a count of ten or more. V gene TRBV29-1 combines with J gene TRBJ2-1, with D tentatively TRBD2 (6 bases). Germline-derived CDR1 and CDR2 are SQVTM and ANQGSEA. The CDR3 has 13 residues. V was cut by 0 bases and J by 13 bases, with 16 bases left in between. CDR3 in DNA: TGCAGCGTTGAAGAGAGAGAAGGAGGGGACCAGTTCTTC. It translates to CSVEEREGGDQFF.

This sequence joins TRBV7-2 and TRBJ2-1; D perhaps matches TRBD1 (7 bases). Germline-derived CDR1 and CDR2 are SGHTA and FQGNSA. V shed 4 bases and J shed 3 bases, with 13 bases lying between them. This CDR3 region has 15 residues. The CDR3 protein is CASSSQGGNYNEQFF. The CDR3 nucleotides are TGTGCCAGCAGCTCGCAGGGGGGAAACTACAATGAGCAGTTCTTC.

Ten or more counts support this clonotype. One junction end disagrees with the germline gene, perhaps due to a read error. The chain uses TRBV5-1 and TRBJ2-3; TRBD2 might be the D (5 bases). Looked up from germline, CDR1 is SGHRS and CDR2 is YFSETQ. CDR3 length equals 15 residues. The CDR3 sequence is CASSLVGGRTDTQYF. CDR3 in DNA: TGTGCCAGCAGTTTAGTTGGTGGGAGAACAGATACGCAGTATTTT.

This clonotype was observed a few times. The gene calls are TRBV20-1 and TRBJ2-7, with 10 bases lining up with TRBD1. The ends lost 5 bases at V and 3 bases at J; junction bases unmatched: 4. Germline assignment: CDR1 DFQATT and CDR2 SNEGSKA (reference sequence). The CDR3 length is 13 residues. The CDR3 region is CSAPRDRGYEQYF. The CDR3 DNA sequence: TGCAGTGCTCCACGGGACAGGGGCTACGAGCAGTACTTC.

The chain is built from TRBV20-1 and TRBJ2-7, with 9 positions matching TRBD1. Germline-derived CDR1 and CDR2 are DFQATT and SNEGSKA (reference sequence). Trimming removed 3 bases from V and 2 bases from J; junction bases left unmatched: 14. The CDR3 extends over 17 amino acids. The CDR3 is CSASGDRGYGGTYEQYF. DNA of the CDR3: TGCAGTGCTAGCGGTGACAGGGGGTATGGCGGAACCTACGAGCAGTACTTC.

This clonotype was recorded a few times. The chain has TRBV20-1 and TRBJ1-1; 7 bases match TRBD1. This CDR3 comprises 13 residues. V lost 6 bases, J lost 7 bases, and 11 bases stayed unmatched. Germline V gives CDR1 DFQATT, CDR2 SNEGSKA (reference sequence). As DNA, the CDR3 is TGCAGTGCAGCAGGGGGGACCTCCGATGAAGCTTTCTTT. Protein product: CSAAGGTSDEAFF.

This clonotype came up a few times. This sequence joins TRBV5-1 and TRBJ2-3, with 9 positions matching TRBD2. The CDR3 totals 16 residues. The V gene end was trimmed by 1 base and the J gene end by 4 bases; junction bases not matched to a gene: 7. The germline gives CDR1 SGHRS, CDR2 YFSETQ. The CDR3 loop is CASSLTGGGAADTQYF. The DNA of the CDR3 is TGCGCCAGCAGCTTGACTGGCGGGGGGGCCGCAGATACGCAGTATTTT.

The rearrangement joins TRBV30 to TRBJ2-7; a weak D match, TRBD1 (5 bases). The CDR3 is 12 residues long. Germline V gene lookup returns CDR1 GTSNPN and CDR2 SVGIG (reference sequence). With 3 bases removed from V and 4 bases from J, the gap between germline ends came to 10 bases. The CDR3 sequence: CAWSRVGYEQYF. CDR3 nucleotides: TGTGCCTGGAGCAGGGTAGGTTACGAGCAGTACTTC.

The gene calls are TRBV20-1 and TRBJ2-3, with a weak D call TRBD2 (6 bases). The germline V and J ends were trimmed by 4 bases and 0 bases, with 11 bases remaining between them. Germline CDR1 DFQATT, CDR2 SNEGSKA (reference sequence). This CDR3 region has 14 residues. CDR3 region: CSAIHGGSTDTQYF. The CDR3 region has the DNA TGCAGTGCTATTCACGGGGGTAGCACAGATACGCAGTATTTT.

With respect to this clonotype: One base away lies a much larger clone, so this may be a sequencing read error. The chain has TRBV7-6 and TRBJ2-1; TRBD2 matches at 7 bases. Germline V gene data show CDR1 as SGHVS and CDR2 as FNYEAQ. V lost 4 bases, J lost 0 bases, and 15 bases stayed unmatched. The CDR3 consists of 19 residues. CDR3 sequence: CASSWVGLEGVNSYNEQFF. DNA for the CDR3: TGTGCCAGCAGCTGGGTAGGACTAGAGGGAGTTAACTCCTACAATGAGCAGTTCTTC.

The chain joins TRBV7-2 to TRBJ1-1; tentatively, D is TRBD1 (6 bases). The CDR3 contains 14 residues. CDR1 and CDR2 from the germline V gene are SGHTA and FQGNSA. V was shortened by 6 bases and J by 2 bases, with 13 bases between the two germline ends. CDR3 in amino acids: CASRGGPSNTEAFF. The CDR3 DNA follows: TGTGCCAGCAGGGGGGGCCCCTCCAACACTGAAGCTTTCTTT.

In DNA form, the CDR3 reads TGTGCCAGCAGCTTCATTGTGACTAGCCTGAGGGCCACAGATACGCAGTATTTT. The encoded protein is CASSFIVTSLRATDTQYF. The genes are TRBV11-2 and TRBJ2-3, with 7 nucleotides matching TRBD2. Germline CDR1 and CDR2: SGHAT and FQNNGV. Trimming removed 3 bases from V and 2 bases from J; junction bases left unmatched: 14. This CDR3 spans 18 amino acids.

V is TRBV5-5 and J is TRBJ2-5; 9 bases align to TRBD1. The CDR3 runs 15 residues. Germline trimming cut 4 bases from V and 4 bases from J; bases unmatched to any gene: 8. The germline gives CDR1 SGHKS, CDR2 YYEKEE (reference sequence). The CDR3: CASSLILGQGETQYF. CDR3 bases: TGTGCCAGCAGCCTCATCCTGGGACAGGGAGAGACCCAGTACTTC. Full variable domain (rest looked up from reference TRBV5-5 and TRBJ2-5): DAGVTQSPTHLIKTRGQQVTLRCSPISGHKSVSWYQQVLGQGPQFIFQYYEKEERGRGNFPDRFSARQFPNYSSELNVNALLLGDSALYLCASSLILGQGETQYFGPGTRLLVL.

This clonotype has more than one count but fewer than ten. This chain connects TRBV29-1 to TRBJ2-6; D possibly corresponds to TRBD1 (6 bases). The CDR3 length is 16 residues. Deletions cut 7 bases from V and 0 bases from J, with 16 bases between. From germline, CDR1 is SQVTM and CDR2 ANQGSEA. The chain's CDR3 is CSGTGTTSSGANVLTF. The CDR3 DNA is TGCAGCGGGACCGGGACAACAAGCTCTGGGGCCAACGTCCTGACTTTC.

This clonotype has just a few counts. This chain connects TRBV12-3 or TRBV12-4 to TRBJ2-4; TRBD2 might be the D (6 bases). V was shortened by 3 bases and J by 0 bases, with 15 bases between the two germline ends. The CDR3 contains 17 residues. The CDR3 DNA reads TGTGCCAGCAGTTTCCCTCGGGACTCCCTAGCCAAAAACATTCAGTACTTC. Protein sequence: CASSFPRDSLAKNIQYF.

A few counts support this clonotype. The rearrangement uses TRBV3-1 and TRBJ2-7, with 8 bases matching TRBD1. The CDR3 has 13 amino acids. The V gene's germline CDR1 is LGHDT and CDR2 YNNKEL (reference sequence). V dropped 4 bases and J dropped 4; count of bases not matched to a gene: 3. This CDR3 is CASSPHRGYEQYF. In nucleotides, the CDR3 is TGTGCCAGCAGCCCACACAGGGGGTACGAGCAGTACTTC.

Ten or more counts support this clonotype. This rearrangement joins TRBV5-4 to TRBJ2-1; D might be TRBD2 (5 bases). The CDR3 runs 13 residues. Germline V lookup: CDR1 SGHNT, CDR2 YYREEE (reference sequence). V was pared by 4 bases and J by 15 bases, with 20 bases between. CDR3 nucleotide sequence: TGTGCCAGCAGCCCCCGTTTTCTCGGGGAGTTGTTCTTC. Its protein product is CASSPRFLGELFF.

Turning to this clonotype: One end of the junction varies from germline; a read error may be responsible. CDR3: CCARPPGAGAYNEQFF. The CDR3 DNA sequence: TGCTGTGCTAGACCACCCGGGGCGGGGGCCTACAATGAGCAGTTCTTC. The chain carries TRBV20-1 and TRBJ2-1, with TRBD2 matching 7 bases. Germline lookup yields CDR1 DFQATT and CDR2 SNEGSKA (reference sequence). The CDR3 covers 16 residues.

The genes are TRBV19 and TRBJ2-1; D is ambiguous. CDR3 length: 15 residues. Germline CDR1 reads LNHDA; CDR2 reads SQIVND (reference sequence). V shed 5 bases and J shed 3 bases, with 14 bases lying between them. CDR3 DNA: TGTGCCAGTAGTGTGCGGAACTTCAACTACAATGAGCAGTTCTTC. Translation: CASSVRNFNYNEQFF.

This clonotype was detected only a few times. V gene TRBV6-5 combines with J gene TRBJ2-1; D gene unclear. This CDR3 is 16 amino acids long. Germline V lookup: CDR1 MNHEY, CDR2 SVGAGI. Trimming took off 0 bases at V and 5 bases at J, with 14 bases between the two ends. The CDR3 is CASSYSYGPEHNEQFF. CDR3 bases: TGTGCCAGCAGTTACTCGTATGGTCCAGAACACAATGAGCAGTTCTTC.

The CDR3 protein is CASSPRLARYEQYF. CDR3 nucleotide sequence: TGTGCCAGCAGTCCCCGTCTAGCGCGCTACGAGCAGTACTTC. The chain uses TRBV12-3 or TRBV12-4 and TRBJ2-7; TRBD2 might be the D (6 bases). V was trimmed by 5 bases and J by 3 bases, leaving 14 bases between them. This CDR3 is built from 14 residues.

The V and J genes are TRBV5-1 and TRBJ2-2; 11 bases fit TRBD2. Germline CDR1 reads SGHRS; CDR2 reads YFSETQ. V gave up 5 bases and J gave up 4 bases; unmatched junction bases: 4. The CDR3 covers 15 residues. The DNA of the CDR3 is TGCGCCAGCAGACACCTAGCGGGGGGCACCGGGGAGCTGTTTTTT. Translated, it gives CASRHLAGGTGELFF.

V gene TRBV20-1 combines with J gene TRBJ2-7; 8 nucleotides match TRBD1. The CDR3 contains 14 residues. Germline V lookup: CDR1 DFQATT, CDR2 SNEGSKA (reference sequence). V shed 6 bases, J shed 1 base, and the junction held 8 bases outside the gene matches. The CDR3 reads CSAKTGGRSYEQYF. The CDR3 DNA sequence: TGCAGTGCAAAAACAGGGGGTCGATCCTACGAGCAGTACTTC.

This chain connects TRBV27 to TRBJ2-1; perhaps TRBD2 as D (6 bases). The CDR3 consists of 15 residues. Germline CDR1 is MNHEY and CDR2 is SMNVEV (reference sequence). V was pared by 3 bases and J by 7 bases, with 16 bases between. The CDR3 sequence: CASSFGTLGTNEQFF. CDR3 nucleotide sequence: TGTGCCAGCAGTTTTGGGACCTTGGGGACTAATGAGCAGTTCTTC.